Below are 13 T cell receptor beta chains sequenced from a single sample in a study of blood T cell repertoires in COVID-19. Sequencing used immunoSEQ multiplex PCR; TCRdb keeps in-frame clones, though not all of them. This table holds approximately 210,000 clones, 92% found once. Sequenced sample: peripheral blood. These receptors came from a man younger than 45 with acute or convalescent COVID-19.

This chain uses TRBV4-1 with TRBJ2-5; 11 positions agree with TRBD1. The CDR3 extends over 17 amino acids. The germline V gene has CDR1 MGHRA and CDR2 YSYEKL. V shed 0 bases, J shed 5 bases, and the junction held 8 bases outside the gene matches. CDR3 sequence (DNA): TGCGCCAGCAGCCAAGATTTTTGGACAGGGGGCGGGGAGACCCAGTACTTC. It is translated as CASSQDFWTGGGETQYF.

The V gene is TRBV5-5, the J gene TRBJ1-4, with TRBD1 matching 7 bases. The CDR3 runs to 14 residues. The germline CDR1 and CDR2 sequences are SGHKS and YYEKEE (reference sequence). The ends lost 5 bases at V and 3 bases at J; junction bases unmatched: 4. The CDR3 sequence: CASRPGTANEKLFF. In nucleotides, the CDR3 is TGTGCCAGCAGACCCGGGACAGCTAATGAAAAACTGTTTTTT.

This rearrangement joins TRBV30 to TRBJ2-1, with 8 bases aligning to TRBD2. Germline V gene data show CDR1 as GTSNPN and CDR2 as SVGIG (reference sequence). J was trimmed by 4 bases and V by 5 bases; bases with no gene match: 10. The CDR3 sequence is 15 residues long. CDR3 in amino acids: CAWGLRGGRYNEQFF. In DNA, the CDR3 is TGTGCCTGGGGCCTTCGGGGGGGACGGTACAATGAGCAGTTCTTC.

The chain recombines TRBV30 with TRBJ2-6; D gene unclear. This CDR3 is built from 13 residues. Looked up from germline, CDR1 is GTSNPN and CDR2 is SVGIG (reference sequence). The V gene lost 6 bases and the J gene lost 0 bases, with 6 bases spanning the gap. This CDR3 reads CACTSSGANVLTF. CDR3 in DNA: TGTGCCTGTACAAGCTCTGGGGCCAACGTCCTGACTTTC. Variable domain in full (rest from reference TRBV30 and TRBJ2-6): SQTIHQWPATLVQPVGSPLSLECTVEGTSNPNLYWYRQAAGRGLQLLFYSVGIGQISSEVPQNLSASRPQDRQFILSSKKLLLSDSGFYLCACTSSGANVLTFGAGSRLTVL.

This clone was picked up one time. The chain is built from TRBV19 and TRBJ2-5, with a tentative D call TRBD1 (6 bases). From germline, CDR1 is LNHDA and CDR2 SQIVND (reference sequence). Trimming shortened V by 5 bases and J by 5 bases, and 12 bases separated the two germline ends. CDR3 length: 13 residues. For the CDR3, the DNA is TGTGCCAGTAGTGAACAGGGCGGGGAGACCCAGTACTTC. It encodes CASSEQGGETQYF.

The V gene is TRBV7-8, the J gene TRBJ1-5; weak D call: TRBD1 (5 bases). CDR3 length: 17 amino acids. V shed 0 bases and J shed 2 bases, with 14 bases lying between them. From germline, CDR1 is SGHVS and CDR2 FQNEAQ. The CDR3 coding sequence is TGTGCCAGCAGCTTAGCGCGGGGGTCTTATCGCAATCAGCCCCAGCATTTT. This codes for CASSLARGSYRNQPQHF.

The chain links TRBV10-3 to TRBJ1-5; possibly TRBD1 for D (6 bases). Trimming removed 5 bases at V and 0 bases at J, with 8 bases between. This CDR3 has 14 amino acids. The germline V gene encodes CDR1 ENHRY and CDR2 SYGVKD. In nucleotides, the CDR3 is TGTGCCATCAGTCAGGGGAATAGCAATCAGCCCCAGCATTTT. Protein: CAISQGNSNQPQHF.

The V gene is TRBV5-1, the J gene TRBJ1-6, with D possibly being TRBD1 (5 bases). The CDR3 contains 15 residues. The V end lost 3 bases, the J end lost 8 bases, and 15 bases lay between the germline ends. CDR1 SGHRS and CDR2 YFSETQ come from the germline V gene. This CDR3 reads CASSSGQLFDSPLHF. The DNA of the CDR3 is TGCGCCAGCAGCTCTGGACAATTGTTCGATTCACCCCTCCACTTT.

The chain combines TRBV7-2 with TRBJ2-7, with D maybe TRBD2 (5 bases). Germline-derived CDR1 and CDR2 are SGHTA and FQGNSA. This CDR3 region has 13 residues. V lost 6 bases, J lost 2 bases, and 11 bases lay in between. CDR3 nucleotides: TGTGCCAGCAGTACAGACGGGGCCTACGAGCAGTACTTC. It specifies CASSTDGAYEQYF.

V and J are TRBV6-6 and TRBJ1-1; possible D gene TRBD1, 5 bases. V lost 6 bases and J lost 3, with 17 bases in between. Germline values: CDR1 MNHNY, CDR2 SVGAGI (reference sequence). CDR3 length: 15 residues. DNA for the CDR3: TGTGCCAGCAGAATCGGACTAGGGGTCGACACTGAAGCTTTCTTT. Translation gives CASRIGLGVDTEAFF.

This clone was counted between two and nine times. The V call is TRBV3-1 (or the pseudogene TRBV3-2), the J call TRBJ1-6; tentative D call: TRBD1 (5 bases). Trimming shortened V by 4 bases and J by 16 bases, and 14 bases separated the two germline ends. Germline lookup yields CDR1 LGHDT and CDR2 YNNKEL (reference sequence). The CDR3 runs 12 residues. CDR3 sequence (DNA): TGTGCCAGCAGCCGGGGGGGAGAGTGGCTCCACTTT. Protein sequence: CASSRGGEWLHF.

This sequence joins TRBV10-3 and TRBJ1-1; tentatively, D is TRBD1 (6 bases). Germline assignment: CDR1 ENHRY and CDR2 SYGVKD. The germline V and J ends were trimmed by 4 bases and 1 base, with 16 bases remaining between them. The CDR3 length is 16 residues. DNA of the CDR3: TGTGCCATCAGTGCCGGCGGTCAGACAGGGAACACTGAAGCTTTCTTT. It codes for CAISAGGQTGNTEAFF.

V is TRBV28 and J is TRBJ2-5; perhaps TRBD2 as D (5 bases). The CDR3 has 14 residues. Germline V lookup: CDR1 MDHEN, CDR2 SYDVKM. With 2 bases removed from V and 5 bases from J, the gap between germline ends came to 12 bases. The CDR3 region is CASSLEASIETQYF. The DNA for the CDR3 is TGTGCCAGCAGTTTAGAGGCTAGCATTGAGACCCAGTACTTC. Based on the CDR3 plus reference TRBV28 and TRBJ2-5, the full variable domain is DVKVTQSSRYLVKRTGEKVFLECVQDMDHENMFWYRQDPGLGLRLIYFSYDVKMKEKGDIPEGYSVSREKKERFSLILESASTNQTSMYLCASSLEASIETQYFGPGTRLLVL.